The 26 T cell receptor beta chains below were found in one sample sequenced in a study of blood T cell repertoires in COVID-19 (dated by TCRdb to 2020 to 2022). Libraries were constructed by the immunoSEQ multiplex PCR assay. TCRdb re-hosts the immuneACCESS table, in-frame sequences only. Its copies lack some clones; in the studies checked, an unresolved V gene accounts for under half of them, and the cause for the rest is not known. Recorded for this sample are 250,000 or so clones; roughly 80% of them occurred a single time. 1.5% to 2% of the sample lies in the top ten. Sequencing was performed on PBMCs or T cells enriched from blood (not recorded which). The receptors were gathered from a man in his fifties or sixties who had recovered from COVID-19.

The chain carries TRBV7-9 and TRBJ2-1; maybe TRBD1 (5 bases). V lost 8 bases and J 8 bases, leaving 13 bases between the germline ends. The CDR3 runs 12 residues. Germline CDR1 reads SEHNR; CDR2 reads FQNEAQ (reference sequence). CDR3 residues: CASSGSGYEQFF. The CDR3 DNA is TGTGCCAGCTCAGGGTCTGGATATGAGCAGTTCTTC.

This sequence joins TRBV7-9 and TRBJ1-3; the D gene is possibly TRBD1 (5 bases). This CDR3 has 15 amino acids. With 5 bases removed from V and 8 bases from J, the gap between germline ends came to 19 bases. Germline CDR1 and CDR2: SEHNR and FQNEAQ (reference sequence). The CDR3 DNA is TGTGCCAGCAGCCCAGGGTGGAGTACTAAGGACACCATATATTTT. Encoded protein: CASSPGWSTKDTIYF.

This clone has just one count. The chain carries TRBV27 and TRBJ2-1; 8 nucleotides match TRBD2. This CDR3 is built from 15 residues. V was clipped by 2 bases and J by 6 bases; unmatched bases: 6. Looked up from germline, CDR1 is MNHEY and CDR2 is SMNVEV (reference sequence). CDR3 sequence reads: CASSLAQRGFNEQFF. The DNA of the CDR3 is TGTGCCAGCAGTTTAGCCCAGCGGGGGTTCAATGAGCAGTTCTTC.

The rearrangement links TRBV29-1 to TRBJ1-4; 8 positions agree with TRBD1. V shed 7 bases, J shed 3 bases, and the junction held 1 base outside the gene matches. Germline-derived CDR1 and CDR2 are SQVTM and ANQGSEA. CDR3 length: 12 residues. The DNA of the CDR3 is TGCAGCGGGGGACAGGCTAATGAAAAACTGTTTTTT. It is translated as CSGGQANEKLFF.

This sequence joins TRBV18 and TRBJ1-1; the match to TRBD1 covers 9 bases. This CDR3 has 14 amino acids. The J segment lost 5 bases and the V segment lost 3 bases, leaving 4 bases of the junction unmatched. Germline CDR1 and CDR2: KGHSH and LQKENI. The chain's CDR3 is CASSPTGGGTEAFF. The CDR3 nucleotides are TGTGCCAGCTCACCTACAGGGGGCGGGACTGAAGCTTTCTTT.

The sample holds one count of this clone. The chain carries TRBV7-2 and TRBJ1-1, with 7 nucleotides matching TRBD1. J was trimmed by 0 bases and V by 3 bases; bases with no gene match: 10. The CDR3 extends over 17 amino acids. Germline lookup yields CDR1 SGHTA and CDR2 FQGNSA. For the CDR3, the DNA is TGTGCCAGCAGCTTTAGACAGGGTCGGGGCATGAACACTGAAGCTTTCTTT. This encodes CASSFRQGRGMNTEAFF.

This clone showed up just a few times. V is TRBV19 and J is TRBJ1-5, with D hard to call. The CDR3 is 15 amino acids. The germline V gene has CDR1 LNHDA and CDR2 SQIVND (reference sequence). This chain's CDR3 is CATEGQWLSNQPQHF. The CDR3 nucleotides are TGTGCAACTGAGGGTCAATGGTTAAGCAATCAGCCCCAGCATTTT.

The chain joins TRBV5-1 to TRBJ2-1; possible D gene TRBD2, 6 bases. V lost 3 bases and J 12 bases, leaving 19 bases between the germline ends. The CDR3 runs 14 residues. Germline V gene data show CDR1 as SGHRS and CDR2 as YFSETQ. The CDR3 spells CASSSGLPTSGQFF. The CDR3 region has the DNA TGCGCCAGCAGCTCGGGACTCCCTACAAGTGGGCAGTTCTTC.

Here the CDR3 reads CASSVAATNEKLFF. The CDR3 bases are TGTGCCAGCAGCGTTGCAGCAACTAATGAAAAACTGTTTTTT. The J gene is TRBJ1-4, the V gene TRBV9, with D unclear. V lost 2 bases, J lost 0 bases, and 5 bases lay in between. The CDR3 runs to 14 residues. The germline V gene encodes CDR1 SGDLS and CDR2 YYNGEE.

The chain employs TRBV11-2 and TRBJ2-7; 9 bases line up with TRBD2. The V and J ends lost 5 bases and 5 bases, in that order; junction bases with no gene match: 7. Germline V lookup: CDR1 SGHAT, CDR2 FQNNGV. The CDR3 sequence is 14 residues long. CDR3 DNA: TGTGCCAGCAGCCCCATAGCGGGGGCTCACGAGCAGTACTTC. It translates to CASSPIAGAHEQYF.

The genes are TRBV10-2 and TRBJ1-2; D ambiguous. The CDR3 is made up of 14 amino acids. Germline V gene data show CDR1 as WSHSY and CDR2 as SAAADI. Trimming pared 4 bases from V and 3 bases from J, leaving 12 bases between. CDR3 amino acids: CASSVRGRDYGYTF. The CDR3 nucleotides read TGCGCCAGCAGTGTGCGGGGTCGGGACTATGGCTACACCTTC.

V usage is TRBV7-8 and J usage is TRBJ2-5, with TRBD1 matching 10 bases. The CDR3 sequence is 15 residues long. Per the germline V gene, CDR1 is SGHVS and CDR2 is FQNEAQ. V shed 4 bases and J 5 bases; nucleotides not matched to a gene: 7. CDR3 coding DNA: TGTGCCAGCAGCTACCAGACAGGGGGCAAGGAGACCCAGTACTTC. Protein product: CASSYQTGGKETQYF.

The rearrangement joins TRBV27 to TRBJ2-3; D possibly corresponds to TRBD2 (6 bases). Germline CDR1 and CDR2: MNHEY and SMNVEV (reference sequence). V was clipped by 6 bases and J by 6 bases, with 19 bases between them. There are 15 residues in the CDR3. This chain's CDR3 is CASRLGLGRGDTQYF. In DNA, the CDR3 is TGTGCCAGCAGACTCGGTTTGGGCCGGGGGGATACGCAGTATTTT.

The chain is built from TRBV11-2 and TRBJ2-3; 8 bases align to TRBD2. CDR1 is SGHAT and CDR2 is FQNNGV in the germline V gene. V trimming: 1 base; J trimming: 0 bases; junction bases outside the gene matches: 9. This CDR3 is built from 18 residues. CDR3 sequence (DNA): TGTGCCAGCAGCTTAGGCCCCGGGGGGGCGGCTAGCACAGATACGCAGTATTTT. Translation: CASSLGPGGAASTDTQYF.

CDR3 in amino acids: CASSPVAGDYNEQFF. The CDR3 coding sequence is TGTGCCAGCTCACCCGTAGCGGGGGACTACAATGAGCAGTTCTTC. The chain carries TRBV18 and TRBJ2-1, with 9 bases matching TRBD2. The germline CDR1 and CDR2 sequences are KGHSH and LQKENI. The CDR3 length is 15 residues. V gave up 3 bases and J gave up 3 bases; unmatched junction bases: 3.

This clone has more than one count but fewer than ten. This chain joins TRBV29-1 and TRBJ1-4, with 7 bases aligning to TRBD1. This CDR3 has 14 amino acids. Germline trimming cut 4 bases from V and 1 base from J; bases unmatched to any gene: 3. CDR1 and CDR2 from the germline V gene are SQVTM and ANQGSEA. The CDR3 reads CSVAGTETNEKLFF. The CDR3 DNA sequence: TGCAGCGTTGCCGGGACAGAAACTAATGAAAAACTGTTTTTT.

V usage is TRBV5-1 and J usage is TRBJ1-2; D remains ambiguous. V dropped 0 bases and J dropped 2 bases, with 8 bases sitting between them. The germline gives CDR1 SGHRS, CDR2 YFSETQ. This CDR3 has 14 residues. CDR3 loop: CASSLDWENYGYTF. DNA for the CDR3: TGCGCCAGCAGCTTGGACTGGGAGAACTATGGCTACACCTTC.

The CDR3 region has the DNA TGTGCCAGCAGGGCGGTCGGCGAGCAGTACTTC. As protein: CASRAVGEQYF. The genes are TRBV2 and TRBJ2-7; D remains ambiguous. Between the trimmed V and J ends, which lost 6 bases and 6 bases, there was a span of 9 bases. There are 11 residues in the CDR3. Germline assignment: CDR1 SNHLY and CDR2 FYNNEI. Looking up the rest from reference TRBV2 and TRBJ2-7 gives the full variable domain: EPEVTQTPSHQVTQMGQEVILRCVPISNHLYFYWYRQILGQKVEFLVSFYNNEISEKSEIFDDQFSVERPDGSNFTLKIRSTKLEDSAMYFCASRAVGEQYFGPGTRLTVT.

The chain links TRBV19 to TRBJ1-2; tentative D call: TRBD1 (6 bases). V was trimmed by 1 base and J by 0 bases, leaving 9 bases between them. The CDR3 runs 15 residues. Germline V lookup: CDR1 LNHDA, CDR2 SQIVND (reference sequence). The CDR3 here is CASSIAQGANYGYTF. CDR3 bases: TGTGCCAGTAGTATAGCACAGGGTGCTAACTATGGCTACACCTTC.

The rearrangement joins TRBV11-3 to TRBJ2-1, with TRBD1 matching over 11 bases. Germline V gene sequence: CDR1 SGHNT, CDR2 YENEEA. The V gene end was trimmed by 5 bases and the J gene end by 4 bases; junction bases not matched to a gene: 7. CDR3 size: 16 residues. The CDR3 DNA reads as TGTGCCAGCAGCGACCGGGACAGGGGGTTTTACAATGAGCAGTTCTTC. Protein product: CASSDRDRGFYNEQFF.

This clone was seen more than once but under ten times. The chain has TRBV6-5 and TRBJ1-3, with 9 bases matching TRBD1. Per germline, CDR1 MNHEY and CDR2 SVGAGI. With V trimmed by 4 bases and J by 4 bases, 5 bases remained unmatched. The CDR3 has 15 amino acids. The CDR3 DNA reads TGTGCCAGCAGTTCCCCGGGACAGGGCGGAAACACCATATATTTT. This sequence encodes CASSSPGQGGNTIYF.

This clone was recorded a few times. The CDR3 DNA follows: TGCGCCAGCAGCTTGGTACAGGGCGGCTACGAGCAGTACTTC. It is translated as CASSLVQGGYEQYF. The rearrangement uses TRBV5-1 and TRBJ2-7; a weak D match, TRBD1 (6 bases). Trimming stripped 0 bases from V and 3 bases from J, with 10 bases between. CDR3 length: 14 residues. CDR1 is SGHRS and CDR2 is YFSETQ in the germline V gene.

J is TRBJ1-5 and V is TRBV6-6; no clear D gene. Germline V lookup: CDR1 MNHNY, CDR2 SVGAGI (reference sequence). This CDR3 contains 18 residues. The germline V and J ends were trimmed by 5 bases and 7 bases, with 27 bases remaining between them. This CDR3 is CASSRFAPGSFGEQPQHF. The DNA for the CDR3 is TGTGCCAGCAGTCGCTTTGCTCCCGGGTCCTTCGGAGAGCAGCCCCAGCATTTT.

The chain carries TRBV9 and TRBJ2-7, with D unclear. The CDR3 runs to 14 residues. CDR1 is SGDLS, CDR2 YYNGEE, per germline. Trimming removed 4 bases from V and 0 bases from J, with 11 bases in between. The CDR3 is CASSYDWSSYEQYF. The CDR3 bases are TGTGCCAGCAGCTATGACTGGAGCTCCTACGAGCAGTACTTC.

V is TRBV6-5 and J is TRBJ2-7; maybe TRBD2 (6 bases). V lost 6 bases and J 6 bases, leaving 12 bases between the germline ends. Germline values: CDR1 MNHEY, CDR2 SVGAGI. This CDR3 is built from 12 residues. The CDR3 spells CASRRLEGEQYF. The DNA of the CDR3 is TGTGCCAGCAGACGACTGGAGGGCGAGCAGTACTTC.

This clone was seen a few times. V gene TRBV19 combines with J gene TRBJ2-4; 7 bases are a match to TRBD1. J was trimmed by 4 bases and V by 3 bases; bases with no gene match: 3. The CDR3 is made up of 14 amino acids. Germline V gives CDR1 LNHDA, CDR2 SQIVND (reference sequence). The CDR3 region has the DNA TGTGCCAGTAGTATGGGACAGAGTAAAAACATTCAGTACTTC. This sequence encodes CASSMGQSKNIQYF.